The present T cell receptor beta chain was sequenced within a study of shared T cell receptors in the human thymus. V shed 4 bases and J shed 0 bases, with 27 bases lying between them. Germline V gene sequence: CDR1 SNHLY, CDR2 FYNNEI. The CDR3 sequence is 21 residues long. Data came from immunoSEQ multiplex PCR; TCRdb stores just in-frame clones and leaves some out. The data contain around 730,000 clones, 70% to 90% of them singletons. These same records also appear under a second study, on human thymus T cells. That report adds: Having surgery to correct congenital heart defects, healthy Finnish infants acted as the donors. Corrective cardiac surgery supplied the resected thymus tissue. V and J genes seemed to be used with bias in thymic and blood repertoires. Thymic repertoires of unrelated individuals were reported in related research to overlap highly.

Sequencing was carried out using thymocytes. This chain uses TRBV2 with TRBJ1-4; possible D gene TRBD1, 6 bases. This sequence was found in a girl under two years old with a congenital heart defect. Here the CDR3 reads CASSAANGRGPLIATNEKLFF. The DNA of the CDR3 is TGTGCCAGCAGTGCGGCGAACGGCAGGGGCCCCCTAATTGCAACTAATGAAAAACTGTTTTTT.